This TCR beta chain was sequenced in a study of blood T cell repertoires in COVID-19. The overall study: The cDNA or gDNA used as material had been derived from T cells, B-cell-depleted T cells, or PBMCs.

Clones were read by immunoSEQ multiplex PCR, and TCRdb kept only the in-frame ones, dropping some. The data show 400,000 or so clones, 88% seen once. CDR1 SGHTA and CDR2 FQGNSA come from the germline V gene. The CDR3 length is 14 residues. Trimming took 1 base from V and 7 from J, leaving 13 bases between them. The chain uses TRBV7-2 and TRBJ1-1; D is unclear. This sequence originates from a woman in her forties with acute COVID-19. Sequenced sample: PBMCs or T cells enriched from blood (not recorded which). This CDR3 is CASSLGRVSLEAFF. CDR3 bases: TGTGCCAGCAGCTTAGGGAGGGTTTCGCTTGAAGCTTTCTTT.